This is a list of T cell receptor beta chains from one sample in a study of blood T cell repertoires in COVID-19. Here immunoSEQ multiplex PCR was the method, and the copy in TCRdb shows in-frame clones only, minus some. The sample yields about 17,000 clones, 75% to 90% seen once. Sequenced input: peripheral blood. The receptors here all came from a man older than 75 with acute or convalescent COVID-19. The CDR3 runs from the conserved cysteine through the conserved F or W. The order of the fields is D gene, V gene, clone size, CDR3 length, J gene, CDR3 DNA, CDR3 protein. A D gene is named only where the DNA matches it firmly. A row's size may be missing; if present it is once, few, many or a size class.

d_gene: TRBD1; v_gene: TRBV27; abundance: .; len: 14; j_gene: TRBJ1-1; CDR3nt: TGTGCCAGCAGTTCGACAGGGCGCGGGACTGAAGCTTTCTTT; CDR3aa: CASSSTGRGTEAFF
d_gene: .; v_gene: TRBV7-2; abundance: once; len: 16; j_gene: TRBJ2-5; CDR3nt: TGTGCCAGCAGCTTATCGGCGGGAAAGATAGGAGAGACCCAGTACTTC; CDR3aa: CASSLSAGKIGETQYF
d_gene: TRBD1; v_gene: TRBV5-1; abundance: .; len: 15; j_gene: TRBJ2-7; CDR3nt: TGCGCCAGCAGCCTATCCCCCGGGACAGGGAGGGAGCAGTACTTC; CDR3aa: CASSLSPGTGREQYF
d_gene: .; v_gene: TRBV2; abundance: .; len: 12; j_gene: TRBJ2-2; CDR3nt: TGTGCCAGCCCGACAGACACCGGGGAGCTGTTTTTT; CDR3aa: CASPTDTGELFF
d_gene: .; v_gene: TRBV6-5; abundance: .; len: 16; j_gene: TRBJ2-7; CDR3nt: TGTGCCAGCAGTTACTCGAGAGGCAGGGGCCCCTACGAGCAGTACTTC; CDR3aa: CASSYSRGRGPYEQYF
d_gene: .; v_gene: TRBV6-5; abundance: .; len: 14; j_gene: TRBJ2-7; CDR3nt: TGTGCCAGCAGCCTGACAGACAATTCCTACGAGCAGTACTTC; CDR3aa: CASSLTDNSYEQYF
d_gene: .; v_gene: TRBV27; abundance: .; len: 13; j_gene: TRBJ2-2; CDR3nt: TGTGCCAGCAACCAGTATAACACCGGGGAGCTGTTTTTT; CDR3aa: CASNQYNTGELFF
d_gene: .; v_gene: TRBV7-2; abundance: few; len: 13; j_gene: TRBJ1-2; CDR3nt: TGTGCCAGCAGCTCACGACAAGCTCATGGCTACACCTTC; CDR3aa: CASSSRQAHGYTF
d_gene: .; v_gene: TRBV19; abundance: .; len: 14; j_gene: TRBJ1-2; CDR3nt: TGTGCCAGTAGTAATGCAGGGGCAAACTATGGCTACACCTTC; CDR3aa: CASSNAGANYGYTF
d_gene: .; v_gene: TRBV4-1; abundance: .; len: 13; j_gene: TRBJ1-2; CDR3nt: TGCGCCAGCAGCCAAATGGGGGGGAATGGCTACACCTTC; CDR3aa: CASSQMGGNGYTF
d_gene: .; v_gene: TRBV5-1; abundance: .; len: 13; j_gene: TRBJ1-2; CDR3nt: TGCGCCAGCACGGACAATGATGCATATGGCTACACCTTC; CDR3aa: CASTDNDAYGYTF
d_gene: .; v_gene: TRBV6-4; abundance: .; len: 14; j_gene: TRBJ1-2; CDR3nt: TGTGCCAGCGAGAGTAGGGGCGCGGGATATGGCTACACCTTC; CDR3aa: CASESRGAGYGYTF
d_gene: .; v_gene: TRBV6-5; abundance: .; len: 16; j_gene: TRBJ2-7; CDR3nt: TGTGCCAGCAGTTACTCGGTAGGGCAGGGCGGCTACGAGCAGTACTTC; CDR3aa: CASSYSVGQGGYEQYF
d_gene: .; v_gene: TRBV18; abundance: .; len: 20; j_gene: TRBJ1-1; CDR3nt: TGTGCCAGCTCGTCCCTCGGTTTGTTCCAGTGGGAGGCGGGGAACACTGAAGCTTTCTTT; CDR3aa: CASSSLGLFQWEAGNTEAFF
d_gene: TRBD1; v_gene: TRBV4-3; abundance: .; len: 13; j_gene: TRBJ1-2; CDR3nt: TGCGCCAGCAGCCATGCAGGGGGCAATGGCTACACCTTC; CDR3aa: CASSHAGGNGYTF
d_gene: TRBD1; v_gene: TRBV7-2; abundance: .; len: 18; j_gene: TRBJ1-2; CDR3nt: TGTGCCAGCAGCCCCTACATTAACAGGGGGCGATCGAACTATGGCTACACCTTC; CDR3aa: CASSPYINRGRSNYGYTF
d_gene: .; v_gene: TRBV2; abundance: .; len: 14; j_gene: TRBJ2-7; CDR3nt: TGTGCCAGCAGTGAAGGTAGACAGGTCTACGAGCAGTACTTC; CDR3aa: CASSEGRQVYEQYF
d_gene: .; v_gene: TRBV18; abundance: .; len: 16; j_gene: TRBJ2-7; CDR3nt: TGTGCCAGCTCACCACCAAGGGTGAGGGGGTCCTACGAGCAGTACTTC; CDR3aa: CASSPPRVRGSYEQYF
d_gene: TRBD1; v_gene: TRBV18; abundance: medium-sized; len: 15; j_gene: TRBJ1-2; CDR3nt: TGTGCCAGCTCACCGGGACAGGGCAACGACTATGGCTACACCTTC; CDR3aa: CASSPGQGNDYGYTF
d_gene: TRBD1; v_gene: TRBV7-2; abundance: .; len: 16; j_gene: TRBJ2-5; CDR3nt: TGTGCCAGCAGCAAAACCTCCGGGACAGGAGGGGAGACCCAGTACTTC; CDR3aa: CASSKTSGTGGETQYF
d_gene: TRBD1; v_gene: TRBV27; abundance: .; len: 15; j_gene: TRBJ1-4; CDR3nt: TGTGCCAGCAGTTTAGCCGGGACAGGGGGAGGAAAACTGTTTTTT; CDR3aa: CASSLAGTGGGKLFF
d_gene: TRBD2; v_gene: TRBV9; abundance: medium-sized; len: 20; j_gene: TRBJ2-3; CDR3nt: TGTGCCAGCAGCGTAGGGCCGGATCCCTTAAGCGGGGACAGCACAGATACGCAGTATTTT; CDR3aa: CASSVGPDPLSGDSTDTQYF
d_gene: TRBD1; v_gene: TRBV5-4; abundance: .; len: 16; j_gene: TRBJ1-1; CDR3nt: TGTGCCAGCAGCCCAACAGGGGGGGATGAGAGCACTGAAGCTTTCTTT; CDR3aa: CASSPTGGDESTEAFF
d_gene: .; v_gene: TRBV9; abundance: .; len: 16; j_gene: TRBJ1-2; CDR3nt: TGTGCCAGCAGCGTATCGCGGGTTCATCAGCTCCCTGGCTACACCTTC; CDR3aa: CASSVSRVHQLPGYTF
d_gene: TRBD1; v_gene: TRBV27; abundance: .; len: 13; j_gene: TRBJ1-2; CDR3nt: TGTGCCAGCAGGCCGACAGGGGGCGGGGGCTACACCTTC; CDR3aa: CASRPTGGGGYTF
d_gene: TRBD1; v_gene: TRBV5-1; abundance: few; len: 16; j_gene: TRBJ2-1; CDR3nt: TGCGCCAGCAGCTTAACCGGACAGGGGTCGGGCAATGAGCAGTTCTTC; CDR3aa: CASSLTGQGSGNEQFF
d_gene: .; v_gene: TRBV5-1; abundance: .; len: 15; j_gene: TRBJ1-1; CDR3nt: TGCGCCAGCAGCCCCGGTACAGGGTCGTCCACTGAAGCTTTCTTT; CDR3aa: CASSPGTGSSTEAFF
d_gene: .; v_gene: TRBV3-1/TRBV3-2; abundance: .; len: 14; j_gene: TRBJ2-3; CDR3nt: TGTGCCAGCAGCCGAGGGGGGGCCACAGATACGCAGTATTTT; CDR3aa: CASSRGGATDTQYF
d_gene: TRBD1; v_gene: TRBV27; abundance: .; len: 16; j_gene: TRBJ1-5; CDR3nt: TGTGCCAGCAGAAACAGGGGGCGGAATAGCAATCAGCCCCAGCATTTT; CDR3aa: CASRNRGRNSNQPQHF
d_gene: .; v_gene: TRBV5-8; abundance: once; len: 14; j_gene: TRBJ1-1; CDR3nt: TGTGCCAGCAGTTCGGAGGGATGGAACACTGAAGCTTTCTTT; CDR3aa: CASSSEGWNTEAFF
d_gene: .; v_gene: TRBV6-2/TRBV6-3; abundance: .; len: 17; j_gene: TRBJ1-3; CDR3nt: TGTGCCAGCAGTTCCAACAGGGAAATTTACTCTGGAAACACCATATATTTT; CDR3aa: CASSSNREIYSGNTIYF
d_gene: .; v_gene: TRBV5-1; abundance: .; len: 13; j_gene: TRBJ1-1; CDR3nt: TGCGCCAGCAGCGACCAGGGGAACACTGAAGCTTTCTTT; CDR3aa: CASSDQGNTEAFF
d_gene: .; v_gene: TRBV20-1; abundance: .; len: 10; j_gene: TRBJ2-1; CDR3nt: TGCAGTGCCGTAGACAATGAGCAGTTCTTC; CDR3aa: CSAVDNEQFF
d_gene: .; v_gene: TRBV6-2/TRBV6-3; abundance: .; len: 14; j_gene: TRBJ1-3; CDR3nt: TGTGCCAGCAGTTACGGGGCCCCTGGAAACACCATATATTTT; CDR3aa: CASSYGAPGNTIYF
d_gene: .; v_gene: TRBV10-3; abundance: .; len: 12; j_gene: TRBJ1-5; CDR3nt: TGTGCCATCAGTGAGACTAATCAGCCCCAGCATTTT; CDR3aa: CAISETNQPQHF
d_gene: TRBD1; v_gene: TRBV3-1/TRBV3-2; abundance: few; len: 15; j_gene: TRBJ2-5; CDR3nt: TGTGCCAGCAGCCTTCGCCAGACAGGGGGTGAGACCCAGTACTTC; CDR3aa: CASSLRQTGGETQYF
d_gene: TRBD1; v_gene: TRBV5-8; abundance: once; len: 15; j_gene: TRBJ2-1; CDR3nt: TGTGCCAGCAGCCAGACAGGGAGCTCCTACAATGAGCAGTTCTTC; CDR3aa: CASSQTGSSYNEQFF
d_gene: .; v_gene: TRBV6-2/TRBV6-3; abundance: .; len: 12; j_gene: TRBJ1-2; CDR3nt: TGTGCCAGCAGTCTCAGGGGATATGGCTACACCTTC; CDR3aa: CASSLRGYGYTF
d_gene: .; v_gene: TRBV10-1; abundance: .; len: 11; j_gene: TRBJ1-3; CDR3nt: TGCGCCACTACCGAGCGGGACACCATATATTTT; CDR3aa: CATTERDTIYF
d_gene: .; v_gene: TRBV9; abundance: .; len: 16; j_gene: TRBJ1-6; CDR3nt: TGTGCCAGCAGCGACCGGGTCCAAAGTTATAATTCACCCCTCCACTTT; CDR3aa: CASSDRVQSYNSPLHF
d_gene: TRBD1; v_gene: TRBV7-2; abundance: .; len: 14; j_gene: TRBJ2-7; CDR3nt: TGTGCCAGCAGCTTAACAGGGGCGGGCTACGAGCAGTACTTC; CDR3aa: CASSLTGAGYEQYF
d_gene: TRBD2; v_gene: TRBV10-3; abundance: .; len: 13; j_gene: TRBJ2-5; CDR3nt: TGTGCCATCGCAGCGGGGTACCAAGAGACCCAGTACTTC; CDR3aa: CAIAAGYQETQYF
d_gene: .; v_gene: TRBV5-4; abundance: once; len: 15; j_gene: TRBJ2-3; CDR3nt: TGTGCCAGCAGCTTGTCCGCGCACAGCACAGATACGCAGTATTTT; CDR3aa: CASSLSAHSTDTQYF
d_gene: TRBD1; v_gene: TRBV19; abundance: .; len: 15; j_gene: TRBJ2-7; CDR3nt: TGTGCCAGTAGTATGGGAGGGACAGGGGGCTACGAGCAGTACTTC; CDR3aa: CASSMGGTGGYEQYF
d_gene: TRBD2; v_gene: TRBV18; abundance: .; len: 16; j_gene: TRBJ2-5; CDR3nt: TGTGCCAGCTCACCTCCCGGGACTAGCGGGGGAGAGACCCAGTACTTC; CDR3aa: CASSPPGTSGGETQYF
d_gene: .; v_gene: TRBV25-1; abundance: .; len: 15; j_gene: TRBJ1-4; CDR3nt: TGTGCCAGCAGTGAATTTATAGGGCGGGAGGAAAAACTGTTTTTT; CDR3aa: CASSEFIGREEKLFF
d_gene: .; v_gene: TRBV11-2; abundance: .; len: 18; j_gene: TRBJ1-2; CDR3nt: TGTGCCAGCAGCCCCAGACTGGGAGGGGAGGCTTTCGTCTATGGCTACACCTTC; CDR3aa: CASSPRLGGEAFVYGYTF
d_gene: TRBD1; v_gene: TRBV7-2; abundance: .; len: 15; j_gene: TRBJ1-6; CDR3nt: TGTGCCAGCAGCTTAGGTCACAGGGGTGCTTCACCCCTCCACTTT; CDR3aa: CASSLGHRGASPLHF